The T cell receptor beta chain described here comes from a study of blood T cell repertoires in COVID-19. On the study more broadly: The United States, Italy and Spain were the sources of the acute and convalescent COVID-19 samples. In each case, the material was cDNA or gDNA derived from T cells, B-cell-depleted T cells, or PBMCs.

Germline loops: CDR1 MNHEY, CDR2 SVGAGI. The trim removed 8 bases at V and 9 bases at J, leaving 10 bases unmatched. CDR3 length: 14 residues. In the original processing: Using reference gene primer amplification, nucleated cell counts were estimated. Clones were read by immunoSEQ multiplex PCR, and TCRdb kept only the in-frame ones, dropping some. The V and J calls and the clone size are those of that table, but D and trimming were determined from the DNA. The repertoire holds about 240,000 clones, with 65% to 90% as singletons. This rearrangement joins TRBV6-5 to TRBJ1-6; the match to TRBD1 covers 7 bases. Sequences were obtained from peripheral blood. The TCR sequence derives from a woman in her seventies with acute or convalescent COVID-19. Here the CDR3 DNA reads TGTGCCAGCGGAGACAGGGAATTAAGTTCACCCCTCCACTTT. Protein product: CASGDRELSSPLHF.